This entry lists 19 T cell receptor beta chains sequenced from one sample in a study of cytotoxic CD8 clonotypes in ibrutinib-treated CLL. Only in-frame clones appear in the TCRdb table, and some are missing; sequencing was by immunoSEQ multiplex PCR. The table records 70,000 to 80,000 clones, roughly 85% of them present only once. The sample in question was PBMCs, obtained after 24 months of ibrutinib treatment. The source is a human donor with chronic lymphocytic leukemia.

V is TRBV5-4 and J is TRBJ2-7, with 8 bases identical to TRBD2. J gave up 4 bases and V 5 bases, and 5 bases lay outside the gene matches. Germline V gene data show CDR1 as SGHNT and CDR2 as YYREEE (reference sequence). This CDR3 is 13 amino acids long. The CDR3 region has the DNA TGTGCCAGCAGTGCGGGACTAGGGTACGAGCAGTACTTC. It codes for CASSAGLGYEQYF.

CDR3 sequence reads: CASTVLLDNEQFF. The CDR3 region has the DNA TGTGCCAGCACGGTTTTACTAGACAATGAGCAGTTCTTC. The chain carries TRBV11-2 and TRBJ2-1; possibly TRBD2 for D (5 bases). Trimming pared 7 bases from V and 5 bases from J, leaving 12 bases between. Looked up from germline, CDR1 is SGHAT and CDR2 is FQNNGV. The CDR3 is 13 amino acids.

The rearrangement joins TRBV6-5 to TRBJ2-7, with a possible D match to TRBD1 (6 bases). The CDR3 spans 13 residues. The germline V gene has CDR1 MNHEY and CDR2 SVGAGI. Deletions cut 6 bases from V and 4 bases from J, with 13 bases between. Here the CDR3 reads CASSKDRFYEQYF. CDR3 sequence (DNA): TGTGCCAGCAGCAAGGACAGATTTTACGAGCAGTACTTC.

This chain uses TRBV9 with TRBJ2-7; 11 bases are shared with TRBD2. Per germline, CDR1 SGDLS and CDR2 YYNGEE. V lost 4 bases, J lost 3 bases, and 9 bases stayed unmatched. The CDR3 consists of 16 residues. The CDR3 here is CASSPSRLAGNYEQYF. Here the CDR3 DNA reads TGTGCCAGCAGCCCAAGCAGACTAGCGGGAAACTACGAGCAGTACTTC.

The rearrangement links TRBV19 to TRBJ2-7; no reliable D call. The V gene lost 1 base and the J gene lost 2 bases, with 6 bases spanning the gap. Germline CDR1 reads LNHDA; CDR2 reads SQIVND (reference sequence). This CDR3 has 13 amino acids. CDR3 nucleotides: TGTGCCAGTAGTATAGGGGCAGCCTACGAGCAGTACTTC. It specifies CASSIGAAYEQYF.

The chain links TRBV6-4 to TRBJ2-3; a possible D gene is TRBD2 (5 bases). The CDR3 sequence is 15 residues long. Germline lookup yields CDR1 MRHNA and CDR2 SNTAGT. Trimming left V 3 bases short and J 2 bases short, with 12 bases between. CDR3 in amino acids: CASSEDGGLTDTQYF. The CDR3 DNA follows: TGTGCCAGCAGTGAGGACGGAGGTCTCACAGATACGCAGTATTTT.

The chain is built from TRBV7-3 and TRBJ1-5; no firm D call. There are 15 residues in the CDR3. The ends were cut back, 5 bases at V and 4 bases at J, with 15 bases in the middle. Germline V CDR1 and CDR2: SGHTA, FQGTGA. The chain's CDR3 is CASSLARRENQPQHF. DNA for the CDR3: TGTGCCAGCAGCCTCGCGAGGCGGGAGAATCAGCCCCAGCATTTT.

The gene calls are TRBV28 and TRBJ2-3, with TRBD2 matching 10 bases. CDR3 length equals 15 residues. Per germline, CDR1 MDHEN and CDR2 SYDVKM. J gave up 4 bases and V 10 bases, and 11 bases lay outside the gene matches. The CDR3, as DNA: TGTGCCACCGGGGCCGGGACTAGCGTCGCAGATACGCAGTATTTT. Amino acid sequence: CATGAGTSVADTQYF.

The chain combines TRBV5-4 with TRBJ2-5, with D unclear. The V gene's germline CDR1 is SGHNT and CDR2 YYREEE (reference sequence). Trimming cost V 0 bases and J 4 bases, with 7 bases left between them. This CDR3 contains 13 residues. The CDR3 is CASSLAVRETQYF. DNA for the CDR3: TGTGCCAGCAGCTTGGCCGTGAGAGAGACCCAGTACTTC.

CDR3 DNA: TGTGCCAGCAGCTTGTACTACGAGCAGTACTTC. Translating it yields CASSLYYEQYF. V and J are TRBV5-6 and TRBJ2-7, with no clear D. Trimming left V 1 base short and J 3 bases short, with 2 bases between. The germline V gene encodes CDR1 SGHDT and CDR2 YYEEEE. The CDR3 has 11 amino acids.

The V call is TRBV5-5, the J call TRBJ2-7, with no clear D. V was trimmed by 0 bases and J by 4 bases, leaving 5 bases between them. Germline V gives CDR1 SGHKS, CDR2 YYEKEE (reference sequence). The CDR3 extends over 12 amino acids. In nucleotides, the CDR3 is TGTGCCAGCAGCTTGGGTCTGTACGAGCAGTACTTC. This sequence encodes CASSLGLYEQYF. Using reference TRBV5-5 and TRBJ2-7 for the parts outside the CDR3, the full variable domain is DAGVTQSPTHLIKTRGQQVTLRCSPISGHKSVSWYQQVLGQGPQFIFQYYEKEERGRGNFPDRFSARQFPNYSSELNVNALLLGDSALYLCASSLGLYEQYFGPGTRLTVT.

This clone was picked up a small number of times. The CDR3 DNA reads as TGTGCCAGCACAGGGGGCTATGGCTACACCTTC. This gives the protein CASTGGYGYTF. The V and J genes are TRBV27 and TRBJ1-2, with 7 bases identical to TRBD1. Germline CDR1 MNHEY, CDR2 SMNVEV (reference sequence). J gave up 4 bases and V 7 bases, and 0 bases lay outside the gene matches. The CDR3 sequence is 11 residues long.

This clone was seen a few times. This chain's CDR3 is CARGGGLSTDTQYF. The DNA for the CDR3 is TGTGCCAGGGGCGGGGGTCTGAGTACAGATACGCAGTATTTT. The genes are TRBV7-9 and TRBJ2-3, with TRBD2 identical over 7 bases. The CDR3 is made up of 14 amino acids. Trimming removed 9 bases from V and 3 bases from J; junction bases left unmatched: 9. Germline V CDR1 and CDR2: SEHNR, FQNEAQ (reference sequence).

This chain connects TRBV2 to TRBJ1-3; D not resolved. The CDR3 has 13 amino acids. V gave up 2 bases and J gave up 4 bases, with 6 bases separating them. CDR1 is SNHLY and CDR2 is FYNNEI in the germline V gene. The CDR3 DNA sequence: TGTGCCAGCAGTGAACAGCCAGGAAACACCATATATTTT. Translated, it gives CASSEQPGNTIYF.

The chain has TRBV9 and TRBJ2-5; D ambiguous. This CDR3 is built from 13 residues. CDR1 is SGDLS, CDR2 YYNGEE, per germline. The germline V and J ends were trimmed by 1 base and 3 bases, with 7 bases remaining between them. The CDR3 DNA sequence: TGTGCCAGCAGCGTATCCCCTGAAGAGACCCAGTACTTC. Translation: CASSVSPEETQYF.

This clone occurred once. The chain recombines TRBV27 with TRBJ2-1; D remains unclear. The germline V and J ends were trimmed by 6 bases and 3 bases, with 12 bases remaining between them. CDR1 and CDR2 from the germline V gene are MNHEY and SMNVEV (reference sequence). The CDR3 sequence is 14 residues long. For the CDR3, the DNA is TGTGCCAGCAGGATATTCGAGGACTACAATGAGCAGTTCTTC. Its translation is CASRIFEDYNEQFF.

The chain employs TRBV11-2 and TRBJ2-7, with TRBD2 matching over 8 bases. This CDR3 is 16 amino acids long. Germline values: CDR1 SGHAT, CDR2 FQNNGV. J gave up 0 bases and V 3 bases, and 7 bases lay outside the gene matches. The CDR3 is CASSFRAGVSSYEQYF. The CDR3, as DNA: TGTGCCAGCAGCTTCCGAGCGGGAGTAAGCTCCTACGAGCAGTACTTC.

This clone came up a few times. The V and J genes are TRBV6-6 and TRBJ1-4, with D perhaps TRBD1 (5 bases). The V and J ends lost 3 bases and 8 bases respectively, with 16 bases between them. The CDR3 runs to 15 residues. The V gene's germline CDR1 is MNHNY and CDR2 SVGAGI (reference sequence). The CDR3 DNA reads TGTGCCAGCAGTTATGGCTCGTTTGGGGGAGAAAAACTGTTTTTT. Translation: CASSYGSFGGEKLFF.

As to this clone: Relative to the germline gene, one junction end is altered; a read error may explain this. V usage is TRBV7-9 and J usage is TRBJ2-7; 7 bases are a match to TRBD1. The CDR3 is 11 residues long. Germline CDR1 SEHNR, CDR2 FQNEAQ (reference sequence). The CDR3 nucleotides read TGTGCCAGCAGCTCTCTGGACAGGTTGGACTTC. Translating gives CASSSLDRLDF.